The 10 T cell receptor beta chains below come from one sample, sequenced in a study of T cells in localized non-small cell lung cancer. Generated by immunoSEQ multiplex PCR, the TCRdb table keeps only in-frame clones and is missing some. The data show tens of thousands of clones, 80% to 95% seen once. Sequenced material: peripheral blood, taken before any cancer treatment. The receptors here all came from a man between 40 and 69 years old with stage I lung adenocarcinoma.

V gene TRBV11-3 combines with J gene TRBJ2-1; 12 nucleotides agree with TRBD1. Germline assignment: CDR1 SGHNT and CDR2 YENEEA. The V gene end was trimmed by 4 bases and the J gene end by 7 bases; junction bases not matched to a gene: 5. The CDR3 is 15 amino acids. CDR3 bases: TGTGCCAGCAGCTCCCGGGACAGGGGGCTAAATGAGCAGTTCTTC. Translated, it gives CASSSRDRGLNEQFF.

This chain uses TRBV4-1 with TRBJ1-1; 7 nucleotides agree with TRBD1. V lost 1 base and J lost 5; bases outside the gene matches: 4. This CDR3 has 14 amino acids. The germline V gene has CDR1 MGHRA and CDR2 YSYEKL. The CDR3 bases are TGCGCCAGCAGCCAAGGACAGGGCGGGACTGAAGCTTTCTTT. This codes for CASSQGQGGTEAFF.

The V and J genes are TRBV14 and TRBJ2-7; no clear D gene. In germline, CDR1 is SGHDN, CDR2 FVKESK. V lost 0 bases and J lost 6, with 9 bases in between. The CDR3 sequence is 13 residues long. For the CDR3, the DNA is TGTGCCAGCAGCCAAGATCGGTTGGTCGAGCAGTACTTC. Its protein is CASSQDRLVEQYF.

The genes are TRBV18 and TRBJ2-4; 14 bases are shared with TRBD2. The V and J ends lost 0 bases and 1 base, in that order; junction bases with no gene match: 8. CDR1 KGHSH and CDR2 LQKENI come from the germline V gene. The CDR3 has 20 amino acids. Here the CDR3 reads CASSPPEGLAGVGAKNIQYF. CDR3 DNA sequence: TGTGCCAGCTCACCACCAGAGGGACTAGCGGGAGTTGGGGCCAAAAACATTCAGTACTTC.

The gene calls are TRBV11-2 and TRBJ2-1, with TRBD1 as a possible D gene (7 bases). Germline assignment: CDR1 SGHAT and CDR2 FQNNGV. CDR3 length equals 16 residues. With 0 bases removed from V and 3 bases from J, the gap between germline ends came to 12 bases. This CDR3 is CASSLERQGGYNEQFF. CDR3 in DNA: TGTGCCAGCAGCTTAGAGAGACAGGGAGGCTACAATGAGCAGTTCTTC. Full variable domain (outside the CDR3, taken from reference TRBV11-2 and TRBJ2-1): EAGVAQSPRYKIIEKRQSVAFWCNPISGHATLYWYQQILGQGPKLLIQFQNNGVVDDSQLPKDRFSAERLKGVDSTLKIQPAKLEDSAVYLCASSLERQGGYNEQFFGPGTRLTVL.

The gene calls are TRBV19 and TRBJ1-5; D unresolved. V dropped 7 bases and J dropped 7 bases, with 14 bases sitting between them. The CDR3 is 13 amino acids. The V gene's germline CDR1 is LNHDA and CDR2 SQIVND (reference sequence). The CDR3 nucleotides read TGTGCCAGTACGGAGGAGATGTGGCAGCCCCAGCATTTT. Its translation: CASTEEMWQPQHF.

The rearrangement links TRBV29-1 to TRBJ1-1, with D maybe TRBD1 (5 bases). The CDR3 spans 17 residues. Germline-derived CDR1 and CDR2 are SQVTM and ANQGSEA. The V end was cut by 6 bases, the J end by 3 bases, with 26 bases between. The CDR3 DNA is TGCAGCGTCGAGAGGGAGTGGGGACTTGGGTGGGACACTGAAGCTTTCTTT. Amino acid sequence: CSVEREWGLGWDTEAFF. Variable domain in full (rest from reference TRBV29-1 and TRBJ1-1): SAVISQKPSRDICQRGTSLTIQCQVDSQVTMMFWYRQQPGQSLTLIATANQGSEATYESGFVIDKFPISRPNLTFSTLTVSNMSPEDSSIYLCSVEREWGLGWDTEAFFGQGTRLTVV.

The J gene is TRBJ2-3, the V gene TRBV11-3, with D tentatively TRBD2 (5 bases). V was cut by 7 bases and J by 2 bases, with 13 bases left in between. CDR3 size: 14 residues. From germline, CDR1 is SGHNT and CDR2 YENEEA. The chain's CDR3 is CASNYAGVTDTQYF. In nucleotides, the CDR3 is TGTGCCAGCAACTACGCCGGGGTCACAGATACGCAGTATTTT.

The chain joins TRBV30 to TRBJ1-1; tentatively, D is TRBD1 (5 bases). Germline V CDR1 and CDR2: GTSNPN, SVGIG (reference sequence). The CDR3 totals 16 residues. The germline V and J ends were trimmed by 3 bases and 3 bases, with 20 bases remaining between them. The CDR3 bases are TGTGCCTGGAGAGTACAGAGGGGTTGGTATGACACTGAAGCTTTCTTT. It is translated as CAWRVQRGWYDTEAFF.

The chain uses TRBV7-9 and TRBJ2-7, with 11 bases that match TRBD1. The CDR3 is 14 amino acids. Germline trimming cut 5 bases from V and 3 bases from J; bases unmatched to any gene: 3. Looked up from germline, CDR1 is SEHNR and CDR2 is FQNEAQ (reference sequence). CDR3 coding DNA: TGTGCCAGCAGCACGGGGACAGGGGGCTACGAGCAGTACTTC. This codes for CASSTGTGGYEQYF.